This note documents a single TCR beta chain sequence. What it recognizes is unknown. This sample stems from a study of radiotherapy plus CTLA-4 blockade in lung cancer. Turning to the study itself: Across the patients, objective responses occurred in approximately 20%, and disease control in approximately 30%.

General study findings and limits: There was expansion of tumor-derived TCR clones in blood after radiotherapy plus ipilimumab.

Some clones are missing from TCRdb's copy, which holds only in-frame ones; the method was immunoSEQ multiplex PCR. This sample has approximately 85,000 clones, with around 85% found just once. Germline values: CDR1 LGHNA, CDR2 YNFKEQ. V shed 4 bases, J shed 1 base, and the junction held 5 bases outside the gene matches. The length of the CDR3 is 16 residues. The chain joins TRBV4-2 to TRBJ2-1; 9 nucleotides line up with TRBD2. The sequenced sample was peripheral blood, obtained from a patient treated with radiotherapy plus ipilimumab. The TCR comes from a human donor with non-small cell lung cancer who had a partial response to radiotherapy plus ipilimumab. The CDR3 DNA sequence: TGTGCCAGCAGCCCCGATCTAGCGGGGTCCTACAATGAGCAGTTCTTC. It is translated as CASSPDLAGSYNEQFF.